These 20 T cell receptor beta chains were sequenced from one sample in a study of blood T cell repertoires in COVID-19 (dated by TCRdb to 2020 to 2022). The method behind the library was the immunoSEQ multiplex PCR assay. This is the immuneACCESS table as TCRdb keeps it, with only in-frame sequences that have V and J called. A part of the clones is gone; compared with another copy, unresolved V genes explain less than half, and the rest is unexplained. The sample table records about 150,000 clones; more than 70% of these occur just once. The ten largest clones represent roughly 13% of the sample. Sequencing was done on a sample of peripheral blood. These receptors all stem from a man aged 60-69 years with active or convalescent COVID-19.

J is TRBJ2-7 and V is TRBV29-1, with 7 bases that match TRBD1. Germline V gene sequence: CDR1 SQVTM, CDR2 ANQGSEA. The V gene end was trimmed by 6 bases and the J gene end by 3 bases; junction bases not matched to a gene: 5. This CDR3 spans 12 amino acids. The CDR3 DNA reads TGCAGCGTGGCGACAGGGAACTACGAGCAGTACTTC. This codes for CSVATGNYEQYF.

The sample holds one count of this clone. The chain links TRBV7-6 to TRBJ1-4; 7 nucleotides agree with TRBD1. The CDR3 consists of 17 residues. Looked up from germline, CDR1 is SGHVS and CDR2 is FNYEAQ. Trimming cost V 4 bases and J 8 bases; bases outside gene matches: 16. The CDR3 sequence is CASSYHRGNGRSEKLFF. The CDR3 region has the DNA TGTGCCAGCAGCTATCACAGGGGAAATGGGAGGTCGGAAAAACTGTTTTTT.

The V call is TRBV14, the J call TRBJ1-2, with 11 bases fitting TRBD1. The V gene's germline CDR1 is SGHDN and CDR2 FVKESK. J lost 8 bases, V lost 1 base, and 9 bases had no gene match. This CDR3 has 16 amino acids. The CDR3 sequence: CASSQVGRTGGSGYTF. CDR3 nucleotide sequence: TGTGCCAGCAGCCAAGTCGGCAGGACAGGGGGCTCAGGCTACACCTTC.

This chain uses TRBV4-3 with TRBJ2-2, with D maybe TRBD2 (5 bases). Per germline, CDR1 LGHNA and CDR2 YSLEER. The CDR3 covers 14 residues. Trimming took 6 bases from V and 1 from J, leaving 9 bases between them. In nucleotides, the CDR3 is TGCGCCAGCAGGCGGGTCCTGAACACCGGGGAGCTGTTTTTT. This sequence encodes CASRRVLNTGELFF.

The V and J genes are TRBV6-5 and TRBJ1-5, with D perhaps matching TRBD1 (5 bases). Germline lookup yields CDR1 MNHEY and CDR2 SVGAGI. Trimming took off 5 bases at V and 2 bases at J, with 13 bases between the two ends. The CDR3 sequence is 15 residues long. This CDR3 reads CASSKDSGGNQPQHF. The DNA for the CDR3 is TGTGCCAGCAGTAAGGACTCGGGGGGCAATCAGCCCCAGCATTTT.

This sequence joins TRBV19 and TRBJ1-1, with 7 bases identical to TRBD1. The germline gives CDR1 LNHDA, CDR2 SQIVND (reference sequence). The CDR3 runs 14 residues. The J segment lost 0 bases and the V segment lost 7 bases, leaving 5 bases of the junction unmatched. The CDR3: CASTPTGMNTEAFF. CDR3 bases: TGTGCCAGTACCCCGACAGGGATGAACACTGAAGCTTTCTTT.

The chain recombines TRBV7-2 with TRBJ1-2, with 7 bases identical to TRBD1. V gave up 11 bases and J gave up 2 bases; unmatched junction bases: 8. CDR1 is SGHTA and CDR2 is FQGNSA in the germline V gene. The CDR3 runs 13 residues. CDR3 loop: CAAEGTENYGYTF. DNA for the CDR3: TGTGCCGCCGAGGGGACAGAAAACTATGGCTACACCTTC. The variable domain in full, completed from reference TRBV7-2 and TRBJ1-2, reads GAGVSQSPSNKVTEKGKDVELRCDPISGHTALYWYRQSLGQGLEFLIYFQGNSAPDKSGLPSDRFSAERTGGSVSTLTIQRTQQEDSAVYLCAAEGTENYGYTFGSGTRLTVV.

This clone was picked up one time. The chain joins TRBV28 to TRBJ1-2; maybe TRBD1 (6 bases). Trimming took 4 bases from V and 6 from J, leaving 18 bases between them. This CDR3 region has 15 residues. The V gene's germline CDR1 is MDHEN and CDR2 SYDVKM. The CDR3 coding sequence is TGTGCCAGCAGTTCCCTAAGGGGGGGGCAGGATGGCTACACCTTC. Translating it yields CASSSLRGGQDGYTF.

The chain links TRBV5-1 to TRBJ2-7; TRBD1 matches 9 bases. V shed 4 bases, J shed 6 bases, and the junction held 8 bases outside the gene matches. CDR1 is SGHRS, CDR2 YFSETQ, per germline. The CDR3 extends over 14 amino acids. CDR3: CASSNRGQSGEQYF. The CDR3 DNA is TGCGCCAGCAGCAACAGGGGGCAATCGGGCGAGCAGTACTTC.

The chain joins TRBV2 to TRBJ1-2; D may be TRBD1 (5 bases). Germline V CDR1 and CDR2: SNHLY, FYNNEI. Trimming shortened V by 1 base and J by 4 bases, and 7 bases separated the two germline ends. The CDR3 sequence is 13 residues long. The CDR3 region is CASSEVQGYGYTF. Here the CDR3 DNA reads TGTGCCAGCAGTGAAGTTCAGGGCTATGGCTACACCTTC.

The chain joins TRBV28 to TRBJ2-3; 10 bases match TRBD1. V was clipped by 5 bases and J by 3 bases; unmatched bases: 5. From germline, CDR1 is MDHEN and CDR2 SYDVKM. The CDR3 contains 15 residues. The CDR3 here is CASSTRTGGTDTQYF. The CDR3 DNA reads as TGTGCCAGCAGTACGCGGACAGGGGGAACAGATACGCAGTATTTT. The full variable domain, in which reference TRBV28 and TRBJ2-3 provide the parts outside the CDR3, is DVKVTQSSRYLVKRTGEKVFLECVQDMDHENMFWYRQDPGLGLRLIYFSYDVKMKEKGDIPEGYSVSREKKERFSLILESASTNQTSMYLCASSTRTGGTDTQYFGPGTRLTVL.

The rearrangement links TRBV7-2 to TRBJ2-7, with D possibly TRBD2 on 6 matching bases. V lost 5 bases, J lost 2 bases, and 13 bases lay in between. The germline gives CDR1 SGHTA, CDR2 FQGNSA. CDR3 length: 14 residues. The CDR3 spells CASSGWGGAYEQYF. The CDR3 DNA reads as TGTGCCAGCAGCGGGTGGGGCGGGGCCTACGAGCAGTACTTC.

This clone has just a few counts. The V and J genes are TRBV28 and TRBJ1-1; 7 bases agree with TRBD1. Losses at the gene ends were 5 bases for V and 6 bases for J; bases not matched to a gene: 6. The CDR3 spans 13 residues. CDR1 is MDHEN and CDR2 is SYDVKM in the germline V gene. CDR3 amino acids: CASSRPGTAEAFF. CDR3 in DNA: TGTGCCAGCAGTCGCCCGGGGACAGCTGAAGCTTTCTTT.

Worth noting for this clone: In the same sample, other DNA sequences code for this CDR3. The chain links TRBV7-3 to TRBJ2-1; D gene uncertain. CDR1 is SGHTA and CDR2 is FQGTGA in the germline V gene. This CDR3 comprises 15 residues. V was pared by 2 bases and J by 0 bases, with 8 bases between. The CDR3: CASSLQVGSYNEQFF. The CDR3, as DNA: TGTGCCAGCAGCTTACAGGTAGGCTCCTACAATGAGCAGTTCTTC.

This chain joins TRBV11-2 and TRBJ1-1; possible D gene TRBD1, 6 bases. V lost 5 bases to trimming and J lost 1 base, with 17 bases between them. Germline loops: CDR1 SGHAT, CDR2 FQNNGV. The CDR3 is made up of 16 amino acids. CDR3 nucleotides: TGTGCCAGCAGCGGAACGCCGGCAGGGGCGAACACTGAAGCTTTCTTT. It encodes CASSGTPAGANTEAFF. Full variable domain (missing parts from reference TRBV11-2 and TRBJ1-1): EAGVAQSPRYKIIEKRQSVAFWCNPISGHATLYWYQQILGQGPKLLIQFQNNGVVDDSQLPKDRFSAERLKGVDSTLKIQPAKLEDSAVYLCASSGTPAGANTEAFFGQGTRLTVV.

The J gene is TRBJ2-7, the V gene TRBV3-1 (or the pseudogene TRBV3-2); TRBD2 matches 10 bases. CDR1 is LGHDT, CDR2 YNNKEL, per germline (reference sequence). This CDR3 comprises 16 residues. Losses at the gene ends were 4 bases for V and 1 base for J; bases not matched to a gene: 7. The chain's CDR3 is CASSRVRTSGSYEQYF. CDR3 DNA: TGTGCCAGCAGCCGAGTCCGGACTAGCGGTTCCTACGAGCAGTACTTC.

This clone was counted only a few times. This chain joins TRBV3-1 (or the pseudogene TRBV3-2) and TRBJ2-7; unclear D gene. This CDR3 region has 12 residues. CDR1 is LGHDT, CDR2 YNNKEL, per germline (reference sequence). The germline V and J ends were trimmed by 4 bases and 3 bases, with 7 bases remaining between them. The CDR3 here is CASSRALYEQYF. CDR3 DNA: TGTGCCAGCAGCCGCGCGCTCTACGAGCAGTACTTC.

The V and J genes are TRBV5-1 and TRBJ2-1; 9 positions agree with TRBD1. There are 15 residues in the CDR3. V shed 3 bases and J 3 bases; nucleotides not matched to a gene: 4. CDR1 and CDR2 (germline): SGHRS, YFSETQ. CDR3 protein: CASSSGQGNYNEQFF. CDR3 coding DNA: TGCGCCAGCAGCTCGGGACAGGGTAACTACAATGAGCAGTTCTTC.

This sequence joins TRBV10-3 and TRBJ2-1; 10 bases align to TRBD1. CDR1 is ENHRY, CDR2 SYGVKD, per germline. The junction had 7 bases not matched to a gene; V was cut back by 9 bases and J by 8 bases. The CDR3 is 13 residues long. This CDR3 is CAIRQGAIDEQFF. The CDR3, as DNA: TGTGCCATTCGACAGGGGGCAATCGATGAGCAGTTCTTC.

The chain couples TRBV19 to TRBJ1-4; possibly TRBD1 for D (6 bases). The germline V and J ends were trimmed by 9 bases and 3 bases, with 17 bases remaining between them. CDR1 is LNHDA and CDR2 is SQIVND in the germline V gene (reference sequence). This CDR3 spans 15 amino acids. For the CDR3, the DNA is TGTGCCAGCAACAGGGCATTGGCGGCTAATGAAAAACTGTTTTTT. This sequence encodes CASNRALAANEKLFF.